This record covers a single TCR beta chain. This entry is derived from a study of T cell changes during pregnancy in multiple sclerosis. Some clones are missing from TCRdb's copy, which holds only in-frame ones; the method was immunoSEQ multiplex PCR. The data contain about 70,000 clones, approximately 92% of them seen just once; the ten biggest clones take up 2.5% to 3.5%. CDR1 is GTSNPN and CDR2 is SVGIG in the germline V gene (reference sequence). J gave up 2 bases and V 4 bases, and 1 base lay outside the gene matches. The CDR3 is 12 residues long. The sequenced sample was CD8+ T cells from peripheral blood mononuclear cells, obtained in the third trimester of pregnancy. This receptor was identified in a female donor in good health, enrolled as a control in a pregnancy study. V gene TRBV30 combines with J gene TRBJ1-2, with TRBD1 matching 7 bases. DNA for the CDR3: TGTGCCTGGACGGACAGGAACTATGGCTACACCTTC. This gives the protein CAWTDRNYGYTF. Together with reference TRBV30 and TRBJ1-2, the CDR3 gives the full variable domain: SQTIHQWPATLVQPVGSPLSLECTVEGTSNPNLYWYRQAAGRGLQLLFYSVGIGQISSEVPQNLSASRPQDRQFILSSKKLLLSDSGFYLCAWTDRNYGYTFGSGTRLTVV.